The rows below give T cell receptor beta chains drawn from one sample of a study of T-cell memory formation after mild COVID-19. In TCRdb, the 5' RACE reads were re-called with MiXCR into one record per CDR3 protein. The sample lists fewer than 650,000 distinct CDR3 sequences; roughly 17% were seen once. Material: PBMCs or a T cell subset sorted from them (not recorded which). The receptors shown here come from an adult woman who had mild COVID-19 (a few samples of this study predate the infection). Cell type and time point are not known. CDR3s include the opening cysteine and the closing phenylalanine or tryptophan. A D gene is named only where the DNA matches it firmly. Size values are once, few and many counts, or a class for expanded clones, and some rows have none.

J,size,V,D,CDR3,DNA
TRBJ2-2,NA,TRBV24-1,NA,CATSLSQGNTGELFF,TGTGCCACCAGTCTCAGCCAGGGGAACACCGGGGAGCTGTTTTTT
TRBJ1-1,few,TRBV6-5,NA,CASSYAGRGNTEAFF,TGTGCCAGCAGTTACGCAGGTAGAGGGAACACTGAAGCTTTCTTT
TRBJ1-1,NA,TRBV4-2,TRBD1,CASSQRTGTGSTEAFF,TGTGCCAGCAGCCAGAGGACCGGGACAGGGAGCACTGAAGCTTTCTTT
TRBJ2-1,NA,TRBV12-3/TRBV12-4,NA,CASRLSTQHNEQFF,TGTGCCAGCAGACTTTCCACCCAGCACAATGAGCAGTTCTTC
TRBJ1-1,few,TRBV29-1,TRBD1,CSVAMTGGATEAFF,TGCAGCGTGGCGATGACAGGGGGAGCCACTGAAGCTTTCTTT
TRBJ1-1,NA,TRBV27,NA,CASSLFSTGEAFF,TGTGCCAGCAGTTTATTTTCGACCGGTGAAGCTTTCTTT
TRBJ1-2,few,TRBV7-9,NA,CASSLPLLRGASTF,TGTGCCAGCAGCCTCCCCCTTCTTCGCGGGGCGAGCACCTTC
TRBJ2-3,few,TRBV20-1,TRBD2,CSARLAGASDTQYF,TGCAGTGCTAGACTAGCGGGGGCCAGTGATACGCAGTATTTT
TRBJ2-3,few,TRBV5-1,NA,CASSYYREGTDTQYF,TGCGCCAGCAGCTATTACAGGGAGGGCACAGATACGCAGTATTTT
TRBJ2-3,NA,TRBV9,TRBD2,CASSHSGRPPDTQYF,TGTGCCAGCAGCCATAGCGGGAGGCCCCCAGATACGCAGTATTTT
TRBJ2-3,NA,TRBV7-9,NA,CASRSGDTQYF,TGTGCCTCCCGATCCGGGGATACGCAGTATTTT
TRBJ2-7,many,TRBV12-3/TRBV12-4,NA,CASSLGESRTAVSAGQYF,TGTGCCAGCAGTTTGGGGGAAAGTCGGACAGCCGTTTCGGCCGGGCAGTACTTC
TRBJ1-2,few,TRBV12-3/TRBV12-4,NA,CASSAGYGYTF,TGTGCCAGCAGTGCAGGGTACGGCTACACCTTC
TRBJ2-2,many,TRBV7-3,TRBD2,CASSLQPAGGTGELFF,TGTGCCAGCAGCTTACAGCCAGCGGGGGGTACCGGGGAGCTGTTTTTT
TRBJ2-3,few,TRBV7-2,TRBD2,CASSLRAGGFRGTDTQYF,TGTGCCAGCAGCTTAAGAGCGGGAGGCTTCCGGGGCACAGATACGCAGTATTTT
TRBJ2-1,NA,TRBV4-2,NA,CASSQGLASDLYEQFF,TGTGCCAGCAGCCAAGGCCTCGCAAGTGATCTCTATGAGCAGTTCTTC
TRBJ1-4,NA,TRBV7-8,NA,CASSTRTGRGEKLFF,TGTGCCAGCAGCACCCGTACAGGGAGGGGAGAAAAACTGTTTTTT
TRBJ2-3,few,TRBV12-3/TRBV12-4,NA,CASSLRPDTQYF,TGTGCCAGCAGTTTGAGGCCAGATACGCAGTATTTT
TRBJ2-7,few,TRBV7-9,NA,CASTISGLQYEQYF,TGTGCCAGCACCATAAGCGGACTCCAGTACGAGCAGTACTTC
TRBJ1-4,few,TRBV12-3/TRBV12-4,NA,CATSRSSNEKLFF,TGTGCCACCTCCCGCAGCTCTAATGAAAAACTGTTTTTT
TRBJ2-5,NA,TRBV6-5,NA,CASKGGETQYF,TGTGCCAGCAAAGGTGGCGAGACCCAGTACTTC
TRBJ1-2,NA,TRBV2,NA,CASSESGNYGYTF,TGTGCCAGCAGTGAATCAGGGAACTATGGCTACACCTTC
TRBJ2-5,few,TRBV11-2,TRBD2,CASSLEPAGERETQYF,TGTGCCAGCAGCTTAGAACCGGCGGGAGAGCGAGAGACCCAGTACTTC
TRBJ2-2,few,TRBV7-9,NA,CASSLLYGRSDTGELFF,TGTGCCAGCAGCTTGTTATATGGGAGGTCGGACACCGGGGAGCTGTTTTTT
TRBJ2-6,few,TRBV12-3/TRBV12-4,TRBD1,CASRPTGVGANVLTF,TGTGCCAGCAGACCCACAGGGGTTGGGGCCAACGTCCTGACTTTC
TRBJ1-5,NA,TRBV7-2,TRBD1,CASSSTDRGGSQPQHF,TGTGCCAGCAGCTCGACAGACAGGGGAGGTTCCCAGCCCCAGCATTTT
TRBJ2-3,few,TRBV9,NA,CASSPKIRTALLGSTDTQYF,TGTGCCAGCAGCCCGAAAATTCGGACAGCATTGTTAGGTAGCACAGATACGCAGTATTTT
TRBJ1-4,few,TRBV28,NA,CASSFSVPTSWGKLFF,TGTGCCAGCAGTTTTAGCGTACCAACCTCTTGGGGGAAACTGTTTTTT
TRBJ2-7,few,TRBV6-2/TRBV6-3,TRBD2,CASSRSGSPYEQYF,TGTGCCAGCAGTCGCAGCGGGAGCCCCTACGAGCAGTACTTC
TRBJ1-5,few,TRBV5-1,NA,CASSSEGGPHQPQHF,TGCGCCAGCAGCTCGGAGGGGGGTCCTCATCAGCCCCAGCATTTT
TRBJ2-6,NA,TRBV7-9,NA,CASRIQVSGANVLTF,TGTGCCAGCAGGATACAAGTCTCTGGGGCCAACGTCCTGACTTTC
TRBJ2-7,few,TRBV5-4,TRBD2,CASSPVAGIYEQYF,TGTGCCAGCAGCCCAGTAGCGGGAATCTACGAGCAGTACTTC